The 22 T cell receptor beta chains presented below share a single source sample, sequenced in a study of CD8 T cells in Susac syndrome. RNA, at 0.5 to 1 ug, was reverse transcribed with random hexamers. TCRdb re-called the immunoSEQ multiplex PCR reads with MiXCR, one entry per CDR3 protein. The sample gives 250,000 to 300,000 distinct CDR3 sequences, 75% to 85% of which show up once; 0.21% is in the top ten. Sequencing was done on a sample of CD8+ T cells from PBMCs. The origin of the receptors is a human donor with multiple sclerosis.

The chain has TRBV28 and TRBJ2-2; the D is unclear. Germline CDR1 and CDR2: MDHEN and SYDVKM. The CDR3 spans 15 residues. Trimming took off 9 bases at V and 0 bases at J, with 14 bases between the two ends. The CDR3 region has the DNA TGTGCCAGTACCCCGGGCGGAGCGAACACCGGGGAGCTGTTTTTT. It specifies CASTPGGANTGELFF.

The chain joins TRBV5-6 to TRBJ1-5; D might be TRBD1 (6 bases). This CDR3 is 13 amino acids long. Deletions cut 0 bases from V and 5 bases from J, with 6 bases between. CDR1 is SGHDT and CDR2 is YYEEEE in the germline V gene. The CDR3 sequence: CASSLDRDQPQHF. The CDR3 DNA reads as TGTGCCAGCAGCTTGGACAGGGATCAGCCCCAGCATTTT.

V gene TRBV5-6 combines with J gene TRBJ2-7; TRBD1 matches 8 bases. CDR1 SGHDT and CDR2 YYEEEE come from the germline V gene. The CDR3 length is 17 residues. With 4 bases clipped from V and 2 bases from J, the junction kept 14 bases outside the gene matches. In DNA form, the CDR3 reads TGTGCCAGCAGCGTCCAGGACAGGGAGAAGGGTGCCTACGAGCAGTACTTC. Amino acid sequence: CASSVQDREKGAYEQYF. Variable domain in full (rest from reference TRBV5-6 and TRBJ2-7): DAGVTQSPTHLIKTRGQQVTLRCSPKSGHDTVSWYQQALGQGPQFIFQYYEEEERQRGNFPDRFSGHQFPNYSSELNVNALLLGDSALYLCASSVQDREKGAYEQYFGPGTRLTVT.

CDR3 loop: CASTLGSIMNTEAFF. The CDR3 region has the DNA TGTGCCAGCACCCTAGGATCTATAATGAACACTGAAGCTTTCTTT. The V call is TRBV7-9, the J call TRBJ1-1; no clear D gene. This CDR3 region has 15 residues. V lost 7 bases, J lost 0 bases, and 15 bases lay in between. The V gene's germline CDR1 is SEHNR and CDR2 FQNEAQ (reference sequence).

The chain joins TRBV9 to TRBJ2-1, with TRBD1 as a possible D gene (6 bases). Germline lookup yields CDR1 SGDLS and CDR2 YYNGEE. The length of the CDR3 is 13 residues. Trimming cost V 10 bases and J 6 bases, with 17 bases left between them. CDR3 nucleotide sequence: TGTGCCTTGGGGGCAGGTTTCTTCAATGAGCAGTTCTTC. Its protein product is CALGAGFFNEQFF.

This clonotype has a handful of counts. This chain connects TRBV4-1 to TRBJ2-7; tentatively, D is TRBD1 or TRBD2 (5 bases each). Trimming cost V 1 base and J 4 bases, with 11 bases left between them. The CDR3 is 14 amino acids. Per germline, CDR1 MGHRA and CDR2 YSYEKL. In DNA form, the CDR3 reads TGCGCCAGCAGCCAAGTCCCCGGGGCATACGAGCAGTACTTC. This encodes CASSQVPGAYEQYF.

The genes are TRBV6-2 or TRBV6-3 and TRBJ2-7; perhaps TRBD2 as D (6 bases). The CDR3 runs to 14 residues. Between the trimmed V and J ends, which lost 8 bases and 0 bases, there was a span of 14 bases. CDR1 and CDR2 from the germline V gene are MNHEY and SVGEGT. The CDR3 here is CASGVSSGSYEQYF. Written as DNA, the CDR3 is TGTGCCAGCGGGGTGAGTAGCGGCTCCTACGAGCAGTACTTC.

The CDR3 loop reads CASSYGIGANYGYTF. CDR3 bases: TGTGCCAGCAGTTACGGGATTGGGGCTAACTATGGCTACACCTTC. The V and J genes are TRBV6-5 and TRBJ1-2; no clear D. The germline V and J ends were trimmed by 2 bases and 0 bases, with 10 bases remaining between them. This CDR3 is 15 amino acids long. Germline loops: CDR1 MNHEY, CDR2 SVGAGI.

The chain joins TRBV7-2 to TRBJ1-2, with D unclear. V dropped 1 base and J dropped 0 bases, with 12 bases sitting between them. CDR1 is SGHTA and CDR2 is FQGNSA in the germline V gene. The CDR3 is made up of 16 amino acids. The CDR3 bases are TGTGCCAGCAGCTTAGAGTCCCAGTTTGCTAACTATGGCTACACCTTC. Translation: CASSLESQFANYGYTF.

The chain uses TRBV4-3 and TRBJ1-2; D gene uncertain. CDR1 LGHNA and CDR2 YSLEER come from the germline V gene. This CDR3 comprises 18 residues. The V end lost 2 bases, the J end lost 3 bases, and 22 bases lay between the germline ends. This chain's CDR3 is CASSQKAGFVGPDYGYTF. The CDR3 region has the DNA TGCGCCAGCAGCCAAAAAGCGGGGTTTGTGGGCCCGGACTATGGCTACACCTTC.

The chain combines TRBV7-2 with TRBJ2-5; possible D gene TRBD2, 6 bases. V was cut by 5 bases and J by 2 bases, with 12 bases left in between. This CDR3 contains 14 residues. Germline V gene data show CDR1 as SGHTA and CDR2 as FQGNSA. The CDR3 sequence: CASSARETQETQYF. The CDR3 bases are TGTGCCAGCAGCGCCCGGGAGACTCAAGAGACCCAGTACTTC.

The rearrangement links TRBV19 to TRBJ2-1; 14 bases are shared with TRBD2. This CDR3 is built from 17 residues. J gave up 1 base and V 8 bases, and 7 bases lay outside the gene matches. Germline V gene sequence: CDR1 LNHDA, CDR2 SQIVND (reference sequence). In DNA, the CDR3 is TGTGCCAGTTCCGGGACTAGCGGGAGAGCATCCTACAATGAGCAGTTCTTC. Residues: CASSGTSGRASYNEQFF. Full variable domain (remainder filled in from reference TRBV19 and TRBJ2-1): DGGITQSPKYLFRKEGQNVTLSCEQNLNHDAMYWYRQDPGQGLRLIYYSQIVNDFQKGDIAEGYSVSREKKESFPLTVTSAQKNPTAFYLCASSGTSGRASYNEQFFGPGTRLTVL.

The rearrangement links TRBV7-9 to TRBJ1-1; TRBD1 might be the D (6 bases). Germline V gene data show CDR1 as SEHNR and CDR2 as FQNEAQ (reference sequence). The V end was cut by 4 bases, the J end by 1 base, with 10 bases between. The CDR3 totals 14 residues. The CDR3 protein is CASSSWTANTEAFF. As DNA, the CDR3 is TGTGCCAGCAGCTCCTGGACAGCGAACACTGAAGCTTTCTTT.

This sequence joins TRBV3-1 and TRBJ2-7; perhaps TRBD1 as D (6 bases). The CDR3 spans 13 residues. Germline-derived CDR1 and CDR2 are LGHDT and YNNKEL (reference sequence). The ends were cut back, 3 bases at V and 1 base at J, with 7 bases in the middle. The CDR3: CASSHGTSYEQYF. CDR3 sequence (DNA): TGTGCCAGCAGCCACGGGACATCCTACGAGCAGTACTTC.

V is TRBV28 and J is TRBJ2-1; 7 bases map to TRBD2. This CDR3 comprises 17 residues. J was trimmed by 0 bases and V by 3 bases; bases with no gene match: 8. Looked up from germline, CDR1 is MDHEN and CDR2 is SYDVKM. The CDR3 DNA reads TGTGCCAGCAGTTTGATGCTTCGGGAGGACTCCTACAATGAGCAGTTCTTC. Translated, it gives CASSLMLREDSYNEQFF.

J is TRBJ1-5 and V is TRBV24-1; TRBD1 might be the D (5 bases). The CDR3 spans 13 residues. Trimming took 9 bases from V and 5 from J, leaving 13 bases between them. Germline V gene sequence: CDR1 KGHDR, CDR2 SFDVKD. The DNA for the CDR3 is TGTGCCACCGAAGCGGGACTGCATCAGCCCCAGCATTTT. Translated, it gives CATEAGLHQPQHF.

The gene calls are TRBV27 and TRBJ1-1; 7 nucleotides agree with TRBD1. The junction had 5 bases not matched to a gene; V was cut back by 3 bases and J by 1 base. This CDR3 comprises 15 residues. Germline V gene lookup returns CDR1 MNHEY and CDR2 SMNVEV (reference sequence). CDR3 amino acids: CASSFSGTANTEAFF. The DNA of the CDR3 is TGTGCCAGCAGTTTCAGTGGGACAGCGAACACTGAAGCTTTCTTT.

CDR3: CASGPLTSAYEQYF. The CDR3 nucleotides are TGTGCCAGCGGGCCGTTGACTAGCGCCTACGAGCAGTACTTC. The chain couples TRBV12-3 or TRBV12-4 to TRBJ2-7; TRBD2 agrees at 8 bases. The junction had 8 bases not matched to a gene; V was cut back by 8 bases and J by 2 bases. The CDR3 loop spans 14 amino acids.

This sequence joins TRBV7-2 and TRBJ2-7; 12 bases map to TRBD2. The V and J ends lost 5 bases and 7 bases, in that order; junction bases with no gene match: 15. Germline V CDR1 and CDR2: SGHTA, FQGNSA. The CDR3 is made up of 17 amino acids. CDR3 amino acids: CASSAPLAGGPLGEQYF. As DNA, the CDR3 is TGTGCCAGCAGCGCTCCTCTAGCGGGAGGGCCTCTAGGGGAGCAGTACTTC.

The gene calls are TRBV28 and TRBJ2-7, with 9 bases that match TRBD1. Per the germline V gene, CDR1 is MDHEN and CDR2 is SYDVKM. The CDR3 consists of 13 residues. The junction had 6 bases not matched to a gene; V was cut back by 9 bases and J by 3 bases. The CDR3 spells CASRDRADYEQYF. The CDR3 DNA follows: TGTGCCAGTAGGGACAGGGCGGACTACGAGCAGTACTTC.

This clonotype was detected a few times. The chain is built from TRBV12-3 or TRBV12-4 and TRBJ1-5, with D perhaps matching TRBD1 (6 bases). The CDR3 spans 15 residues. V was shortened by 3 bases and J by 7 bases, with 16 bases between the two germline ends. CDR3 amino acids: CASSFGGGRQQPQHF. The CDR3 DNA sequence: TGTGCCAGCAGTTTCGGCGGGGGCCGTCAACAGCCCCAGCATTTT.

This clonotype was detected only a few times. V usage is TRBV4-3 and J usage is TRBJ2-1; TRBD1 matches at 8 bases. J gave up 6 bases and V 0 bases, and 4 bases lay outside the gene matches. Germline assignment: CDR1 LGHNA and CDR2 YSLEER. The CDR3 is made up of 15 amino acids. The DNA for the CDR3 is TGCGCCAGCAGCCAAGACGGGACAGGTCCCAATGAGCAGTTCTTC. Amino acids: CASSQDGTGPNEQFF.